This T cell receptor (beta chain) was identified in a study of blood T cell repertoires in COVID-19. Turning to the study itself: Researchers got acute and convalescent COVID-19 samples from the United States, Italy and Spain.

Only one count was recorded for this clone. The CDR3 is 13 residues long. CDR1 is SGHRS, CDR2 YFSETQ, per germline. V was clipped by 2 bases and J by 5 bases, with 10 bases between them. The assay was immunoSEQ multiplex PCR, and TCRdb's table has in-frame clones only and misses some. Of roughly 200,000 clones listed, about nine tenths are singletons. The TCR comes from a man between 65 and 80 years old with acute or convalescent COVID-19. The sequenced sample consisted of peripheral blood. This chain links TRBV5-1 with TRBJ2-5, with D possibly matching TRBD1 (6 bases). The CDR3 reads CASSFGQKETQYF. DNA of the CDR3: TGCGCCAGCAGCTTCGGACAGAAGGAGACCCAGTACTTC.